The subject of this entry is one T cell receptor beta chain. Its antigen remains unidentified. Sequenced by immunoSEQ multiplex PCR; TCRdb stores in-frame clones only, minus some. The sample gives some 240,000 clones, roughly 86% of which show up once; roughly 1.2% is in the top ten. The sample comes from a study of cytomegalovirus exposure and HLA in healthy donors. At the level of the study: The 120 or so validation repertoires were reported in a later analysis to have been generated on the same platform as the roughly 700 first-cohort repertoires.

The V and J ends lost 3 bases and 7 bases, in that order; junction bases with no gene match: 6. Germline loops: CDR1 MDHEN, CDR2 SYDVKM. The CDR3 sequence is 15 residues long. Study-wide points: The study listed roughly 160 cytomegalovirus-associated TCR beta chains.

The chain carries TRBV28 and TRBJ1-5, with 10 nucleotides matching TRBD1. The sequence was obtained from a woman aged 25 to 39 in good health and CMV-seropositive. What was sequenced was PBMCs. CDR3 region: CASSFPRTGGQPQHF. DNA of the CDR3: TGTGCCAGCAGTTTCCCCAGGACAGGGGGGCAGCCCCAGCATTTT.